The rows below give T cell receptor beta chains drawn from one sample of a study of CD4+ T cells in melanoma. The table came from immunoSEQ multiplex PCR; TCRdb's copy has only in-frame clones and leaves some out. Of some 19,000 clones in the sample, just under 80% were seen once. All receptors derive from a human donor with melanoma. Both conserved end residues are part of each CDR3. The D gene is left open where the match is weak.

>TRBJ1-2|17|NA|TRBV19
CASSIVYRQDPNYGYTF
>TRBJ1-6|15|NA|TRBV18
CASSPPGQSFFGLHF
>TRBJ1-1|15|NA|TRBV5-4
CASSSPGFPGTEAFF
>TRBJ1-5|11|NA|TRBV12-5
CASGLRRPQHF
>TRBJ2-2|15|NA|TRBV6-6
CASRIPGRSPGELFF
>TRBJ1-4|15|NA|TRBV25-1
CASSDLDWNNEKLFF
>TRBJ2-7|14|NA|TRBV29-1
CSVAPQGEVHEQYF
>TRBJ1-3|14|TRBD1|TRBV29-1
CSVRRQGTGNTIYF
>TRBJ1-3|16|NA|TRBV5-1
CASSLGPTGMGNTIYF
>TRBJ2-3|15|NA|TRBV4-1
CASRPTGLIADTQYF
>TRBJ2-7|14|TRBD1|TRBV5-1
CASSSTDRAHEQYF
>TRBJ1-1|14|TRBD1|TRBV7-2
CASSWGQGMSAAFF
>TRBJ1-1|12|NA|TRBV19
CASKRMNTEAFF
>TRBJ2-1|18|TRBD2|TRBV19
CASSIPTSGGVRYNEQFF
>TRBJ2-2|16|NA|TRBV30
CAWSRPGGLGAGELFF
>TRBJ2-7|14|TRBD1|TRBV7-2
CASSNRDRGREQYF
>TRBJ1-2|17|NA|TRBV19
CASSMWDPRNLYYGYTF
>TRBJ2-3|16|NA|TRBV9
CASSTRTLTGTDTQYF
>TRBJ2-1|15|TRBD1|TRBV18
CASSRRQGRPNEQFF
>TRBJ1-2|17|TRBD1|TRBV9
CASSVATGGSFNYGYTF
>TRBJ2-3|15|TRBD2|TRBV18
CASSLSGGPTDTQYF
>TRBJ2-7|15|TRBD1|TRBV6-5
CASNSGQGLFYEQYF
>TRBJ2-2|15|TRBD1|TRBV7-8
CASSKTGGNTGELFF
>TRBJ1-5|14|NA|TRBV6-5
CASGPRWSYRPQHF
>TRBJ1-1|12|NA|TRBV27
CASSLRQGEAFF
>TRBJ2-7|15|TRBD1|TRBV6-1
CASSESGTASYEQYF
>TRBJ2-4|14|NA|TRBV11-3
CASSSRQEKNIQYF
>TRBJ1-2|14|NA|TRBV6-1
CASREGGSNYGYTF
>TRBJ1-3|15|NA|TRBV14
CASSQLRGAGNTIYF
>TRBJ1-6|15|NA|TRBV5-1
CASSDRDTYNSPLHF
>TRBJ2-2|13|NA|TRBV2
CASSESSLGELFF